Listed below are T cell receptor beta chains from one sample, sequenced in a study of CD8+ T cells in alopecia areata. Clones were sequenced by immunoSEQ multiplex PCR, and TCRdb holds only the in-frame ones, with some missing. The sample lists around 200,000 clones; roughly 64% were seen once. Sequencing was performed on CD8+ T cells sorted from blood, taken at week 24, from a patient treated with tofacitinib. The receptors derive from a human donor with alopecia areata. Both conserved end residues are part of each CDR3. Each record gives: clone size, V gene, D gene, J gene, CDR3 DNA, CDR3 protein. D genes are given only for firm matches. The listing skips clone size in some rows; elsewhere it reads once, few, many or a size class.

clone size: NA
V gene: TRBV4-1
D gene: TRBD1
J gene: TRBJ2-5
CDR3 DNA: TGCGCCAGCAGCCAAGATATCGCTCGGGACAGGGGGCGGCAACCACTTAAAGAGACCCAGTACTTC
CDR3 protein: CASSQDIARDRGRQPLKETQYF

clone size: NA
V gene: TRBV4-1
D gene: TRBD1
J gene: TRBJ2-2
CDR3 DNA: TGCGCCAGCAGCCAGGGGACAGGGGGAGGAACCGGGGAGCTGTTTTTT
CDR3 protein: CASSQGTGGGTGELFF

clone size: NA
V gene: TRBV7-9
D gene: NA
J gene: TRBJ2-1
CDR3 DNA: TGTGCCAGCAGCTTACCCGGGGGGCCTAGCGGCTACAATGAGCAGTTCTTC
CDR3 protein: CASSLPGGPSGYNEQFF

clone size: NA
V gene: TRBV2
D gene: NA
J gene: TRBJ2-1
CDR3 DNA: TGTGCCACCTCACGAAGCTGGGGGGCAGTATACAATGAGCAGTTCTTC
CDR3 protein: CATSRSWGAVYNEQFF

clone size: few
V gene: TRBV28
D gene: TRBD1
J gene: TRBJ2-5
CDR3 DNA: TGTGCCAGCAGTTTTTTCCCGAGGACAGGCTATCAAGAGACCCAGTACTTC
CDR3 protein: CASSFFPRTGYQETQYF

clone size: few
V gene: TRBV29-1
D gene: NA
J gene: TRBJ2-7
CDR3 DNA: TGCAGCATCTTGATGGGGACCTCCTACGAGCAGTACTTC
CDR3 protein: CSILMGTSYEQYF

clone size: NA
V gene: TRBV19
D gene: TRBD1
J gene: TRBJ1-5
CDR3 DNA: TGTGCCAGTAGTATAGCAACAGGGGCCAAAGATCAGCCCCAGCATTTT
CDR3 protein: CASSIATGAKDQPQHF

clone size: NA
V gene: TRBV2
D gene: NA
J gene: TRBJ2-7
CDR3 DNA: TGTGCCAGCAGTGACAGTGGGAGTAGCGGATACGAGCAGTACTTC
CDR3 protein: CASSDSGSSGYEQYF

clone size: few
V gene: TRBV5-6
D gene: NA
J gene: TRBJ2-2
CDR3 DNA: TGTGCCAGCAGCTTGGGTGGGTATTGGAGCACCGGGGAGCTGTTTTTT
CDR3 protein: CASSLGGYWSTGELFF

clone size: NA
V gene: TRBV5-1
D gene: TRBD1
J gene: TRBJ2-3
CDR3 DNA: TGCGCCAGCAGCTTGTGGCCAGGGGGCCCCACAGATACGCAGTATTTT
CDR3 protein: CASSLWPGGPTDTQYF

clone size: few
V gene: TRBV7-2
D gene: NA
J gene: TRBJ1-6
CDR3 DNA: TGTGCCAGCAGCTTCATTTCGCTTAATTCACCCCTCCACTTT
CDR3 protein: CASSFISLNSPLHF

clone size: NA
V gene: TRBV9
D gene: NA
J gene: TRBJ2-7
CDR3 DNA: TGTGCCAGCAGCACACTACAGGGCTCCTACGAGCAGTACTTC
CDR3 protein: CASSTLQGSYEQYF

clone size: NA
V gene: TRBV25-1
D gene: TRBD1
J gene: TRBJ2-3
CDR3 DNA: TGTGCCAGCAGTGAGATTGGGGACAGGGGGATTGTAGATACGCAGTATTTT
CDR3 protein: CASSEIGDRGIVDTQYF

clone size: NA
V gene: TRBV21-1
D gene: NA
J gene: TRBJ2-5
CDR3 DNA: TGTGCCAGCAGCAAAAGGCTAGGACAGGGGGTACAAGAGACCCAGTACTTC
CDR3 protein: CASSKRLGQGVQETQYF

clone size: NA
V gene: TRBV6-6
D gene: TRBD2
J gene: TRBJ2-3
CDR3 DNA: TGTGCCAGCAGGCCCGGGGGGGGCACAGATACGCAGTATTTT
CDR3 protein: CASRPGGGTDTQYF

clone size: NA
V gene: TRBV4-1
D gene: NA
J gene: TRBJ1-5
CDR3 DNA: TGCGCCAGCAGCCAAGATCTCCCTCAGCCCCAGCATTTT
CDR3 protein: CASSQDLPQPQHF

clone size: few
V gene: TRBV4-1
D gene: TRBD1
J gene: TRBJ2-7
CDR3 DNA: TGCGCCAGCAGCCTCCGGGACAGGGGCTACGAGCAGTACTTC
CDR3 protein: CASSLRDRGYEQYF

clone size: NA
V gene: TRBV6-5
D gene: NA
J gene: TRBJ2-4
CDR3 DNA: TGTGCCAGCAGTACGACCGGGACAAACATTCAGTACTTC
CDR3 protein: CASSTTGTNIQYF

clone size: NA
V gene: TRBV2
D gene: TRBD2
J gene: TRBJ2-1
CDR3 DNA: TGTGCCAGCAGTGAACTAGCGGGGGGGAGGAATGAGCAGTTCTTC
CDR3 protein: CASSELAGGRNEQFF

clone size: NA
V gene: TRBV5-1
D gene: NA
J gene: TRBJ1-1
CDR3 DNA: TGCGCCAGCAGCTTGGCCCCCCGGACTTGGTGGCGTATCACTGAAGCTTTCTTT
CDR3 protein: CASSLAPRTWWRITEAFF

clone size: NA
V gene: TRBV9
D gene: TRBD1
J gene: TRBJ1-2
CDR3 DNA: TGTGCCAGCAGCGTAGAATCCATGACAGGGCTGTATGGCTACACCTTC
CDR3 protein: CASSVESMTGLYGYTF

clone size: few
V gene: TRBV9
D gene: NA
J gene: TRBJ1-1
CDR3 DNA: TGTGCCAGCTCCGACAGCCTGAACACTGAAGCTTTCTTT
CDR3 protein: CASSDSLNTEAFF

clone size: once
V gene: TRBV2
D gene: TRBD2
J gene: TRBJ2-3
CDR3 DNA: TGTGCCAGCAGCGAAGTAGCGGGGGGCACAGATACGCAGTATTTT
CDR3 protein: CASSEVAGGTDTQYF

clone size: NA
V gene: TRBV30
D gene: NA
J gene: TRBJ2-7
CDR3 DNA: TGTGCCTGGAGTTCCGGGCCGGCCTACGAGCAGTACTTC
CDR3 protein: CAWSSGPAYEQYF

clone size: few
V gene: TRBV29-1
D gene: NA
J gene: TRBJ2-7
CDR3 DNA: TGCAGCGTTGAAGATGGGGGCAGCTACGAGCAGTACTTC
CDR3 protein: CSVEDGGSYEQYF

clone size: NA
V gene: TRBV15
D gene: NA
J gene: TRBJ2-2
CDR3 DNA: TGTGCCACCAGCCCAGGGAAGGGCGGCGGGGAGCTGTTTTTT
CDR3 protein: CATSPGKGGGELFF

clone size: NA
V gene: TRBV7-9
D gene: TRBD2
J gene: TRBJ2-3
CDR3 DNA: TGTGCCAGCAGCTTACCGAGATTAGCGGGGGAAGGCACAGATACGCAGTATTTT
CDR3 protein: CASSLPRLAGEGTDTQYF

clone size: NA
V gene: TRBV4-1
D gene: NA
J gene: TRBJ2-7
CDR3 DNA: TGCGCCAGCAGCCCGGGGGGGGGACAGGACGAGCAGTACTTC
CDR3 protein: CASSPGGGQDEQYF

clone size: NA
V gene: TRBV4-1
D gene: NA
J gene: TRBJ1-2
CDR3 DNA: TGCGCCAGCAGCCGAATTGACCGCGCGTTTATCTATGGCTACACCTTC
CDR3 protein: CASSRIDRAFIYGYTF

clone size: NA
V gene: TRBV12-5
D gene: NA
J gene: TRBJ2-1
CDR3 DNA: TGTGCTAGTGGTGGGAGGACAGTCTACAATGAGCAGTTCTTC
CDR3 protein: CASGGRTVYNEQFF

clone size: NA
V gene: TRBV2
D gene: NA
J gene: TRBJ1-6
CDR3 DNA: TGTGCCAGCCTCCCCCGCCCCAGCTATAATTCACCCCTCCACTTT
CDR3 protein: CASLPRPSYNSPLHF

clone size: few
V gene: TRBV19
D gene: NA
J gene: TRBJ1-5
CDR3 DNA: TGTGCCAGTAGTATCATGGCAGGGAGCCTAGGCAATCAGCCCCAGCATTTT
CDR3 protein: CASSIMAGSLGNQPQHF

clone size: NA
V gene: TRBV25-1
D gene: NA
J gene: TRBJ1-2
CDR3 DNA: TGTGCCAGCAGTGGCAGATATTATGGCTACACCTTC
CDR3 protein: CASSGRYYGYTF

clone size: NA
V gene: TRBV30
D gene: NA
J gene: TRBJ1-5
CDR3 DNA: TGTGCCTGGAGTTCGGAGGGGAGGCCCCAGCATTTT
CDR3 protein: CAWSSEGRPQHF

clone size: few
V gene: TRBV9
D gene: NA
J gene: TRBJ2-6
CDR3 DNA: TGTGCCAGCAGCTCACGGTCCTCTGGGGCCAACGTCCTGACTTTC
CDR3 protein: CASSSRSSGANVLTF

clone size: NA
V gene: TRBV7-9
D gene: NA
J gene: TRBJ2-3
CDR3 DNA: TGTGCCAGCAACTTCGGGGCAGATACGCAGTATTTT
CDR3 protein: CASNFGADTQYF

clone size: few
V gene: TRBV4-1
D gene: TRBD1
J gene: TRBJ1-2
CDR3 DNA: TGCGCCAGCAGCCCGAGGGGGACAGGGTCGAAGGGCTACACCTTC
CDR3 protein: CASSPRGTGSKGYTF

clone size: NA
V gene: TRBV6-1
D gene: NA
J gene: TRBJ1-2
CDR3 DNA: TGTGCCAGCAGTGAATTCGGGGGGCTGTGGTATGGCTACACCTTC
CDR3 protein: CASSEFGGLWYGYTF

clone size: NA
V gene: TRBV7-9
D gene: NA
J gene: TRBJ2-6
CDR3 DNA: TGTGCCAGCACTACAGTCTCTGGGGCCAACGTCCTGACTTTC
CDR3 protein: CASTTVSGANVLTF

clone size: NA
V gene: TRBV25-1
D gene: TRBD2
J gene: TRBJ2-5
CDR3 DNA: TGTGCCAGCAGTCCCCGCCGATATGCACTAGCGCTCCAAGAGACCCAGTACTTC
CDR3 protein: CASSPRRYALALQETQYF

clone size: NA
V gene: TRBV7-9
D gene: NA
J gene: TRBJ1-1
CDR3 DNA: TGTGCCAGCAGCCTCCACCCCAAGAACACTGAAGCTTTCTTT
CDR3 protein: CASSLHPKNTEAFF

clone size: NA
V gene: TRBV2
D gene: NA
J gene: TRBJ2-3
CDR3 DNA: TGTGCCGCCACTAGCTCCGATACGCAGTATTTT
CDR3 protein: CAATSSDTQYF

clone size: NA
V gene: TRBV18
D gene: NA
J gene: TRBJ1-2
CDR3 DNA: TGTGCCAGCTCACCAGGGGCTAACTATGGCTACACCTTC
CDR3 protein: CASSPGANYGYTF

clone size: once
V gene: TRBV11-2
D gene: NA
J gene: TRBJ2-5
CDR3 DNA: TGTGCCAGCAGCTTATCAGGGGAGACCCAGTACTTC
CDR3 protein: CASSLSGETQYF

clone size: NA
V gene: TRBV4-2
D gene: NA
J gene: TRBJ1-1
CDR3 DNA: TGTGCCAGCAGCCTAATGAGGGTCTCCGGGCGGAAGTTT
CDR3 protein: CASSLMRVSGRKF

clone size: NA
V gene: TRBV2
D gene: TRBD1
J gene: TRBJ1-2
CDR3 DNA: TGTGCCAGCAGGAGGCCCGCGGACAGGGCGAATGGCTACACCTTC
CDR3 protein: CASRRPADRANGYTF

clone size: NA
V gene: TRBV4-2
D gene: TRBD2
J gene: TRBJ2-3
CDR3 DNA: TGTGCCAGCAGCCAAGAGTCTCGGGGGGGCCAAAAAGATACGCAGTATTTT
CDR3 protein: CASSQESRGGQKDTQYF

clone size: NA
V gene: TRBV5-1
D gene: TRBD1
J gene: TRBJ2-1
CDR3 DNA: TGCGCCAGCAGCCGGGACAGGGCTAGCAATGAGCAGTTCTTC
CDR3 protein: CASSRDRASNEQFF

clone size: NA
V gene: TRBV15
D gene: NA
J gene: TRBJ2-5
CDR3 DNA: TGTGCCACCAGCAGTGGTTTGGGACCGGGGTACTTC
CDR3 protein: CATSSGLGPGYF

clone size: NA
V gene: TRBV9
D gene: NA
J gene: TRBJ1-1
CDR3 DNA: TGTGCCAGCAGCGCACGGGACCGGACTACTAGAAACACTGAAGCTTTCTTT
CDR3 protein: CASSARDRTTRNTEAFF

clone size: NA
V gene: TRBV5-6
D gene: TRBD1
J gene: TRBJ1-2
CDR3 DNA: TGTGCCAGCAGCTTGGGGAGAGGACAGGGCGTCTATGGCTACACCTTC
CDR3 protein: CASSLGRGQGVYGYTF

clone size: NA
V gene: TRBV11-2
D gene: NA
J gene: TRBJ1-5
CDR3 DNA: TGTGCCAGCAGCCTCGGGACGGGGGATCGGCCCCAGCATTTT
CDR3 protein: CASSLGTGDRPQHF

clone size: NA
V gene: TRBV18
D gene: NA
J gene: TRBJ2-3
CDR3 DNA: TGTGCCAGCTCACCGGGAGCAGGAAGCACAGATACGCAGTATTTT
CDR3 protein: CASSPGAGSTDTQYF

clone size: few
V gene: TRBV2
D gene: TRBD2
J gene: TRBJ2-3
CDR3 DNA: TGTGCCAGCAGCGGGGGGACTCGGGATACGCAGTATTTT
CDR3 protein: CASSGGTRDTQYF

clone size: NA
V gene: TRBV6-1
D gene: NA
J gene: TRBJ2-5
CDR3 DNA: TGTGCCAGCAGGGTACGGGAGACCCAGTACTTC
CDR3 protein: CASRVRETQYF